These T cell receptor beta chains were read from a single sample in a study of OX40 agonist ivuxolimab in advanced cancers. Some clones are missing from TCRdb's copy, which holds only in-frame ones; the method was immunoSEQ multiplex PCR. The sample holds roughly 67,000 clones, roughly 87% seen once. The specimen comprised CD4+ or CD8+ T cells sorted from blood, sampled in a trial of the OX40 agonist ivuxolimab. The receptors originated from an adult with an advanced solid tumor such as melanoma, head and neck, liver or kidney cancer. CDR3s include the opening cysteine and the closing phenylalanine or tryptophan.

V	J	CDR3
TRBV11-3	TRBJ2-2	CASSSQAGELFF
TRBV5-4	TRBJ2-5	CASSLRTGGAWQETQYF
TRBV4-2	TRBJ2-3	CASSQEGGVSTDTQYF
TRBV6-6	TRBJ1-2	CASSTGRGYTF
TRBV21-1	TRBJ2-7	CASSKGPLGSGVDYEQYF
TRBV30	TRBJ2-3	CAWSGRRGGADTQYF
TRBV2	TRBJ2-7	CASSPPSGDPHEQYF
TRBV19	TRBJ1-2	CASGSGYSGGYTF
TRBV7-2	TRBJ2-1	CASSSTGIEQFF
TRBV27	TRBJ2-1	CASSYGTGYNNEQFF
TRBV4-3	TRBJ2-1	CASSRSTSGGPKGEQFF
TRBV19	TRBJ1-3	CASSNLGLSGNTIYF
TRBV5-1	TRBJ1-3	CASSLSLHRGAGNTIYF
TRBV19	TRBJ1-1	CASKKAGQPNTEAFF
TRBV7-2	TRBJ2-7	CASSLSTGRVYEQYF
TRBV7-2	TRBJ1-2	CASSTRQGGWNGYTF
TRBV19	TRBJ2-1	CASNRGGLNEQFF
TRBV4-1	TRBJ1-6	CASSQGPMGNHNSPLHF
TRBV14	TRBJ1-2	CASSQNPYGYTF
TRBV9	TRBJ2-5	CASSGTSGGGKETQYF
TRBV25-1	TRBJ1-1	CASIMSGRGTEAFF
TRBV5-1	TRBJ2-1	CASSLTRTSGNNEQFF
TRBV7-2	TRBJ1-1	CASSFTPGQGTEAFF
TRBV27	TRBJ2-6	CASSLEQGKVGSGANVLTF
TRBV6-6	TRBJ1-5	CASRGLGAESNQPQHF
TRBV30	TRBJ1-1	CAWLNRDVRTEAFF
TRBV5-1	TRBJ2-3	CASSFSGIRTDTQYF
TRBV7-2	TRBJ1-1	CASSRWRSGAFF
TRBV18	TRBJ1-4	CASSPNEGTNEKLFF
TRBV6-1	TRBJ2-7	CASSEGSTSGVLYEQYF